One and the same sample provided the 25 T cell receptor beta chains below, sequenced in a study of T cells after yellow fever vaccination. TCRdb reprocessed the 5' RACE reads via MiXCR and lists one record per CDR3 protein. The data contain hundreds of thousands of distinct CDR3 sequences, around 12% of them singletons. The starting material was PBMCs, obtained on the day of the yellow fever booster vaccination. These receptors originate from a man aged 25 to 40 who received the YFV17D yellow fever vaccine.

In this sample, this clonotype turned up a few times. This rearrangement joins TRBV28 to TRBJ2-1; 10 nucleotides line up with TRBD1. Trimming took 6 bases from V and 8 from J; bases not matched to a gene: 22. The V gene's germline CDR1 is MDHEN and CDR2 SYDVKM. The CDR3 is made up of 19 amino acids. In nucleotides, the CDR3 is TGTGCCAGCAGACAACATCTTGTGGGGAAGGGGGACAGGGGCGATGAGCAGTTCTTC. Protein product: CASRQHLVGKGDRGDEQFF. Based on the CDR3 plus reference TRBV28 and TRBJ2-1, the full variable domain is DVKVTQSSRYLVKRTGEKVFLECVQDMDHENMFWYRQDPGLGLRLIYFSYDVKMKEKGDIPEGYSVSREKKERFSLILESASTNQTSMYLCASRQHLVGKGDRGDEQFFGPGTRLTVL.

The rearrangement joins TRBV19 to TRBJ2-1; D ambiguous. Trimming took off 6 bases at V and 3 bases at J, with 12 bases between the two ends. The CDR3 has 14 residues. The germline V gene has CDR1 LNHDA and CDR2 SQIVND (reference sequence). CDR3 region: CASRPSLNYNEQFF. The CDR3 DNA reads as TGTGCCAGTAGGCCGTCCCTTAACTACAATGAGCAGTTCTTC.

A few counts support this clonotype. The gene calls are TRBV6-2 or TRBV6-3 and TRBJ1-1; D unclear. There are 12 residues in the CDR3. V shed 2 bases and J shed 6 bases, with 7 bases lying between them. Germline CDR1 is MNHEY and CDR2 is SVGEGT. CDR3 DNA sequence: TGTGCCAGCAGTTACCAGATGCCTGAAGCTTTCTTT. This encodes CASSYQMPEAFF.

CDR3 sequence reads: CASSDGLAGIYEQYF. The DNA of the CDR3 is TGCGCCAGCAGCGATGGACTAGCGGGGATCTACGAGCAGTACTTC. The gene calls are TRBV5-1 and TRBJ2-7; 12 positions match TRBD2. V was pared by 4 bases and J by 3 bases, with 5 bases of the junction left unmatched. The CDR3 consists of 15 residues. Looked up from germline, CDR1 is SGHRS and CDR2 is YFSETQ.

The rearrangement uses TRBV7-2 and TRBJ2-7; 10 bases are shared with TRBD2. Per the germline V gene, CDR1 is SGHTA and CDR2 is FQGNSA. The junction had 5 bases not matched to a gene; V was cut back by 4 bases and J by 2 bases. CDR3 length: 15 amino acids. The CDR3 bases are TGTGCCAGCAGCTCCCTAGCGGGAGTACCCTACGAGCAGTACTTC. Translation gives CASSSLAGVPYEQYF. The whole variable domain, remainder taken from reference TRBV7-2 and TRBJ2-7, is GAGVSQSPSNKVTEKGKDVELRCDPISGHTALYWYRQSLGQGLEFLIYFQGNSAPDKSGLPSDRFSAERTGGSVSTLTIQRTQQEDSAVYLCASSSLAGVPYEQYFGPGTRLTVT.

This chain connects TRBV18 to TRBJ2-3; 8 bases line up with TRBD1. The CDR3 is made up of 14 amino acids. Per the germline V gene, CDR1 is KGHSH and CDR2 is LQKENI. V shed 0 bases and J 10 bases; nucleotides not matched to a gene: 6. In nucleotides, the CDR3 is TGTGCCAGCTCACCACCGCAGGGGGCAGGGCCGCAGTATTTT. It specifies CASSPPQGAGPQYF. The variable domain in full, completed from reference TRBV18 and TRBJ2-3, reads NAGVMQNPRHLVRRRGQEARLRCSPMKGHSHVYWYRQLPEEGLKFMVYLQKENIIDESGMPKERFSAEFPKEGPSILRIQQVVRGDSAAYFCASSPPQGAGPQYFGPGTRLTVL.

The chain combines TRBV27 with TRBJ1-6; D not resolved. The CDR3 consists of 15 residues. Germline V gene data show CDR1 as MNHEY and CDR2 as SMNVEV (reference sequence). V dropped 6 bases and J dropped 9 bases, with 18 bases sitting between them. CDR3 coding DNA: TGTGCCAGCAGAGAAGGGCAGGCAATCTTTTCACCCCTCCACTTT. Translation gives CASREGQAIFSPLHF.

J is TRBJ1-2 and V is TRBV29-1, with a tentative D call TRBD1 (6 bases). Germline-derived CDR1 and CDR2 are SQVTM and ANQGSEA. The CDR3 length is 13 residues. Deletions cut 4 bases from V and 4 bases from J, with 13 bases between. CDR3 in amino acids: CSVVVGAGYGYTF. In nucleotides, the CDR3 is TGCAGCGTTGTTGTGGGGGCCGGCTATGGCTACACCTTC.

The chain combines TRBV6-2 or TRBV6-3 with TRBJ1-1; D not certain. Between the trimmed V and J ends, which lost 6 bases and 1 base, there was a span of 18 bases. Per the germline V gene, CDR1 is MNHEY and CDR2 is SVGEGT. This CDR3 is 16 amino acids long. CDR3: CASRPNTFASNTEAFF. The DNA of the CDR3 is TGTGCCAGCAGACCCAACACCTTCGCCTCGAACACTGAAGCTTTCTTT.

The CDR3, as DNA: TGTGCCAGCAGCTTAGCCCTCGGACGGCAAGAGACCCAGTACTTC. As protein: CASSLALGRQETQYF. V gene TRBV7-2 combines with J gene TRBJ2-5; D uncertain. Germline CDR1 SGHTA, CDR2 FQGNSA. V was pared by 0 bases and J by 2 bases, with 10 bases between. This CDR3 has 15 residues.

This clonotype was seen a handful of times. The chain uses TRBV5-1 and TRBJ1-1, with 9 bases aligning to TRBD1. Germline assignment: CDR1 SGHRS and CDR2 YFSETQ. J gave up 11 bases and V 3 bases, and 5 bases lay outside the gene matches. This CDR3 region has 12 residues. CDR3 loop: CASSWTGEAAFF. The CDR3 DNA sequence: TGCGCCAGCAGCTGGACAGGGGAGGCGGCTTTCTTT.

This chain joins TRBV12-3 or TRBV12-4 and TRBJ2-4, with D perhaps given as TRBD1 or TRBD2 (6 bases each). Trimming removed 5 bases from V and 0 bases from J, with 23 bases in between. The CDR3 runs to 19 residues. CDR3 coding DNA: TGTGCCAGCAGTGTGGGTTCGGGCAGGAGGGGGGTAGCCAAAAACATTCAGTACTTC. Protein sequence: CASSVGSGRRGVAKNIQYF.

This clonotype was observed a few times. The rearrangement uses TRBV9 and TRBJ2-4; D is unclear. The V and J ends lost 2 bases and 8 bases respectively, with 17 bases between them. The CDR3 is made up of 15 amino acids. From germline, CDR1 is SGDLS and CDR2 YYNGEE. As DNA, the CDR3 is TGTGCCAGCAGCGTTGAGACGACCCCTGGGGACATTCAGTACTTC. It is translated as CASSVETTPGDIQYF.

This chain links TRBV29-1 with TRBJ2-5; the match to TRBD2 covers 7 bases. Germline V gene data show CDR1 as SQVTM and CDR2 as ANQGSEA. The CDR3 extends over 17 amino acids. Unmatched junction bases numbered 10, after V lost 0 bases and J lost 0 bases. CDR3 amino acids: CSVEDRASGKNQETQYF. The DNA of the CDR3 is TGCAGCGTTGAAGATCGAGCTAGCGGAAAAAACCAAGAGACCCAGTACTTC.

The CDR3 DNA is TGTGCCTCCTGCCAAGATCCTCTAGCGGGAGAAGCAGATACGCAGTATTTT. Its translation is CASCQDPLAGEADTQYF. V is TRBV3-1 and J is TRBJ2-3, with 10 bases that match TRBD2. Germline V gives CDR1 LGHDT, CDR2 YNNKEL (reference sequence). V lost 11 bases, J lost 4 bases, and 18 bases stayed unmatched. This CDR3 contains 17 residues.

This clonotype was seen a handful of times. The chain recombines TRBV28 with TRBJ2-3; D is tentatively TRBD1 or TRBD2 (5 bases each). Germline V gene sequence: CDR1 MDHEN, CDR2 SYDVKM. This CDR3 spans 20 amino acids. V gave up 3 bases and J gave up 4 bases, with 29 bases separating them. CDR3 DNA: TGTGCCAGCAGTTTGGCAGGGAGAGTGGGAGCGGTGAGACCCCCAGATACGCAGTATTTT. Translation gives CASSLAGRVGAVRPPDTQYF.

This clonotype appeared a few times. The chain is built from TRBV11-2 and TRBJ2-4; 7 bases align to TRBD1. V gave up 5 bases and J gave up 0 bases; unmatched junction bases: 13. Germline assignment: CDR1 SGHAT and CDR2 FQNNGV. The CDR3 sequence is 18 residues long. CDR3 region: CASSPRGQALLAKNIQYF. The CDR3 DNA reads as TGTGCCAGCAGCCCTAGAGGACAGGCCCTACTAGCCAAAAACATTCAGTACTTC.

The sample holds a few counts of this clonotype. V gene TRBV4-1 combines with J gene TRBJ2-1; the match to TRBD2 covers 10 bases. The CDR3 is 17 amino acids. CDR1 and CDR2 (germline): MGHRA, YSYEKL. V lost 1 base, J lost 0 bases, and 3 bases stayed unmatched. Here the CDR3 DNA reads TGCGCCAGCAGCCAAGGTCCTAGCGGGAGCTCCTACAATGAGCAGTTCTTC. Protein: CASSQGPSGSSYNEQFF.

V usage is TRBV28 and J usage is TRBJ2-3; D remains ambiguous. The CDR3 has 14 residues. V lost 8 bases, J lost 3 bases, and 15 bases lay in between. Germline V lookup: CDR1 MDHEN, CDR2 SYDVKM. The CDR3, as DNA: TGTGCCAGCCATGAACCTTACGGGACAGATACGCAGTATTTT. It encodes CASHEPYGTDTQYF.

This clonotype occurred a few times. V is TRBV6-2 or TRBV6-3 and J is TRBJ2-7; D assignment may be TRBD1 or TRBD2 (5 bases each). The germline V gene has CDR1 MNHEY and CDR2 SVGEGT. The CDR3 totals 16 residues. With 5 bases removed from V and 2 bases from J, the gap between germline ends came to 19 bases. The CDR3 DNA follows: TGTGCCAGCAGTCCACGGCCGGGGCTAGTAGCCTACGAGCAGTACTTC. This codes for CASSPRPGLVAYEQYF.

This clonotype was counted between two and nine times. The chain couples TRBV7-9 to TRBJ2-1; no reliable D call. This CDR3 region has 12 residues. The V gene lost 5 bases and the J gene lost 8 bases, with 10 bases spanning the gap. Germline CDR1 is SEHNR and CDR2 is FQNEAQ (reference sequence). The CDR3 nucleotides are TGTGCCAGCAGCCTGCAAATCCATGAGCAGTTCTTC. Amino acids: CASSLQIHEQFF.

In the case of this clonotype: At one end, the junction sequence differs from germline, possibly due to a read error. The gene calls are TRBV20-1 and TRBJ2-7; TRBD1 matches 7 bases. CDR3 length: 13 residues. Germline V gives CDR1 DFQATT, CDR2 SNEGSKA (reference sequence). The CDR3 is CSAKTTGAYEQHF. CDR3 nucleotides: TGCAGTGCTAAGACTACAGGGGCCTACGAGCAGCACTTC.

The chain is built from TRBV29-1 and TRBJ2-1; D gene unclear. Germline V CDR1 and CDR2: SQVTM, ANQGSEA. The V end lost 6 bases, the J end lost 7 bases, and 10 bases lay between the germline ends. This CDR3 has 11 residues. The CDR3 DNA sequence: TGCAGCGTGGGATTGCAGAATGAGCAGTTCTTC. It translates to CSVGLQNEQFF.

This rearrangement joins TRBV20-1 to TRBJ2-1; D might be TRBD1 (5 bases). The germline gives CDR1 DFQATT, CDR2 SNEGSKA (reference sequence). The CDR3 is 15 residues long. Trimming cost V 5 bases and J 6 bases, with 20 bases left between them. CDR3 sequence reads: CSAGQVGRSRNEQFF. The CDR3 DNA is TGCAGTGCTGGTCAGGTGGGGCGGAGCCGCAATGAGCAGTTCTTC.

The J gene is TRBJ2-5, the V gene TRBV9, with D possibly being TRBD1 or TRBD2 (5 bases each). Germline CDR1 is SGDLS and CDR2 is YYNGEE. Trimming removed 5 bases from V and 0 bases from J, with 11 bases in between. The CDR3 has 14 amino acids. CDR3 amino acids: CASRDLGDQETQYF. The CDR3 DNA reads as TGTGCCAGCAGAGATTTGGGGGACCAAGAGACCCAGTACTTC.